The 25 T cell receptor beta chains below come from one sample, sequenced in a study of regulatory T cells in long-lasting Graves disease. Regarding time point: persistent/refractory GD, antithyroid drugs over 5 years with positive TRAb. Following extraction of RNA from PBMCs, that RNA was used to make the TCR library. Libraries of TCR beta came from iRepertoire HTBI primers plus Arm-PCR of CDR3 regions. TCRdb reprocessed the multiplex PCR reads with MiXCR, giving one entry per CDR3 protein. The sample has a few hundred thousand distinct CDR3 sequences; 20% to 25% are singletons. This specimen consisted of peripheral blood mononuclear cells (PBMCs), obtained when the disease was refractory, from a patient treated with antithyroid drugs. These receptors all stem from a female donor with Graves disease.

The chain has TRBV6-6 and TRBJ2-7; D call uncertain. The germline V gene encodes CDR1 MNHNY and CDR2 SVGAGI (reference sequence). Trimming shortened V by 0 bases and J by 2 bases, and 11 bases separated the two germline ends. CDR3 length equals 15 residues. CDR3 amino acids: CASSYSTRIPYEQYF. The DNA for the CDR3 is TGTGCCAGCAGTTACTCGACCCGGATACCCTACGAGCAGTACTTC.

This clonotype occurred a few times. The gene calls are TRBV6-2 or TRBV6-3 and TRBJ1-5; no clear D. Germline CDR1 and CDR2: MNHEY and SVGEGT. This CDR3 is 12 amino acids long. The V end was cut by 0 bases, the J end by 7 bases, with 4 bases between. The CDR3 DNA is TGTGCCAGCAGTTACTCCGGGCAGCCCCAGCATTTT. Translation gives CASSYSGQPQHF.

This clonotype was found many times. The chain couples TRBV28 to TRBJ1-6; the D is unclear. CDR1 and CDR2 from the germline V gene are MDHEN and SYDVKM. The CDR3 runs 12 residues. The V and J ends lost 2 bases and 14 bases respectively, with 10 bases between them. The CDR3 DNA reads TGTGCCAGCAGTTTAACTGTTTATACCCTCCACTTT. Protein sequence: CASSLTVYTLHF.

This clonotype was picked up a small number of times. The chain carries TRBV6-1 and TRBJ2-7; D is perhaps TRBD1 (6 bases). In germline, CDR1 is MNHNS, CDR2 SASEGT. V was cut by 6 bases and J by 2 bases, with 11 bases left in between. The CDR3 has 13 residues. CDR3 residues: CASSQDRTYEQYF. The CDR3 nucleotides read TGTGCCAGCAGCCAGGACAGAACCTACGAGCAGTACTTC.

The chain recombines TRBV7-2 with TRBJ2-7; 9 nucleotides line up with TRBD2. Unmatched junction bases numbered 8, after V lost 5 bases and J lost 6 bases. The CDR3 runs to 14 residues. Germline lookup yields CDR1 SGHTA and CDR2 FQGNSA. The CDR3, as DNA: TGTGCCAGCAGCGCCGGGACTAGCAGACCCGAGCAGTACTTC. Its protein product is CASSAGTSRPEQYF. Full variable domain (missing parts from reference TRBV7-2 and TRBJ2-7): GAGVSQSPSNKVTEKGKDVELRCDPISGHTALYWYRQSLGQGLEFLIYFQGNSAPDKSGLPSDRFSAERTGGSVSTLTIQRTQQEDSAVYLCASSAGTSRPEQYFGPGTRLTVT.

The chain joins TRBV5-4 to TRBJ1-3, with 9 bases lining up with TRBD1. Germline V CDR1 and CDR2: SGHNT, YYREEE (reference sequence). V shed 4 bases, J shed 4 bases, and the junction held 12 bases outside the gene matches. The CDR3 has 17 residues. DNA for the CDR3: TGTGCCAGCAGCCCTTACACAGGGGGCGCCGAAGGAAACACCATATATTTT. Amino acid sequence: CASSPYTGGAEGNTIYF.

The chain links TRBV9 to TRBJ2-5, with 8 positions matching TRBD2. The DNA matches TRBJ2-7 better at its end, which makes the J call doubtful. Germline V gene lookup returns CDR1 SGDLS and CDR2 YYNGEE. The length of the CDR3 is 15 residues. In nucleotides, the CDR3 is TGTGCCAGCAGCGAACGGGAGGGTTTGGTGGACGAGCAGTACTTC. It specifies CASSEREGLVDEQYF.

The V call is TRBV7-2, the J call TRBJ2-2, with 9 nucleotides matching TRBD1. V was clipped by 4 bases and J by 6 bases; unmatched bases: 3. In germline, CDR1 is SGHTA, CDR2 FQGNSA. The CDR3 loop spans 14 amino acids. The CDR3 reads CASSSRQGAGELFF. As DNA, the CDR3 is TGTGCCAGCAGCTCCCGACAGGGGGCCGGGGAGCTGTTTTTT.

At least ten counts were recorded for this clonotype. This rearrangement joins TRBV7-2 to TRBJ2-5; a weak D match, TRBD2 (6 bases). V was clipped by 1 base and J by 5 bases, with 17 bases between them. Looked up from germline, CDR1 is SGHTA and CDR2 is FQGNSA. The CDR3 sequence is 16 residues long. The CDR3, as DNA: TGTGCCAGCAGCTTAGAAGGTGGGAGGAATGTGGAGACCCAGTACTTC. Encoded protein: CASSLEGGRNVETQYF. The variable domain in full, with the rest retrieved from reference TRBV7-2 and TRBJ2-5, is GAGVSQSPSNKVTEKGKDVELRCDPISGHTALYWYRQSLGQGLEFLIYFQGNSAPDKSGLPSDRFSAERTGGSVSTLTIQRTQQEDSAVYLCASSLEGGRNVETQYFGPGTRLLVL.

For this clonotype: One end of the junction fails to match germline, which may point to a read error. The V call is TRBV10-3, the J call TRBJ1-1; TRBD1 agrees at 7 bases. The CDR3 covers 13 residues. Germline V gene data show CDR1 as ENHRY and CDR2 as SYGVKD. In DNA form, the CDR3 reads TGTGCCGTCAGGGGACAGCCGAACACTGAAGCTTTCTTT. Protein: CAVRGQPNTEAFF.

The CDR3, as DNA: TGCGCCAGCAGCTTGGTGACAGGGGGAGAGACCCAGTACTTC. This gives the protein CASSLVTGGETQYF. This chain joins TRBV5-1 and TRBJ2-5; 9 bases agree with TRBD1. The CDR3 consists of 14 residues. J was trimmed by 4 bases and V by 0 bases; bases with no gene match: 1. CDR1 is SGHRS, CDR2 YFSETQ, per germline.

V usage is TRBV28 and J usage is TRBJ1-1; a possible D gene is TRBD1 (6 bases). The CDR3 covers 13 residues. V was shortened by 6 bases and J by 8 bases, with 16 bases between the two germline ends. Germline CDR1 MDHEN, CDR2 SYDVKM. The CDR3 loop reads CASRRGGGGEAFF. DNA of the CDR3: TGTGCCAGCAGGCGAGGGGGGGGGGGGGAAGCTTTCTTT.

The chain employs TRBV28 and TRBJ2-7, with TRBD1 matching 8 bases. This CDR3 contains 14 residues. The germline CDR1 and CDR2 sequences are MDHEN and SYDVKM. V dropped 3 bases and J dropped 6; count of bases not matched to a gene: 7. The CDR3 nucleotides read TGTGCCAGCAGTTTTCCGGACAGGGTATCCGAGCAGTACTTC. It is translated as CASSFPDRVSEQYF.

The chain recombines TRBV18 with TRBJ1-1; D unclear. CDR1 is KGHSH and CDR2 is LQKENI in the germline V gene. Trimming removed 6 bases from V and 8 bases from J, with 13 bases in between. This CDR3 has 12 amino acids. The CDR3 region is CASSTSGWEAFF. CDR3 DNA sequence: TGTGCCAGCTCCACCAGTGGATGGGAAGCTTTCTTT.

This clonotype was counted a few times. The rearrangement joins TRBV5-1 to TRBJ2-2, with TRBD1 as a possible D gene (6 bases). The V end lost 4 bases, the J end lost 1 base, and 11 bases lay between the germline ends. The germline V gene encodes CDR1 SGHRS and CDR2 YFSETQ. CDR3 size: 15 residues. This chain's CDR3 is CASSADSLNTGELFF. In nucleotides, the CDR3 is TGCGCCAGCAGCGCGGACAGCCTGAACACCGGGGAGCTGTTTTTT. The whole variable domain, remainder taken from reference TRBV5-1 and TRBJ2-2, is KAGVTQTPRYLIKTRGQQVTLSCSPISGHRSVSWYQQTPGQGLQFLFEYFSETQRNKGNFPGRFSGRQFSNSRSEMNVSTLELGDSALYLCASSADSLNTGELFFGEGSRLTVL.

The CDR3 sequence is CASSQVADEQYF. DNA of the CDR3: TGCGCCAGCAGCCAAGTCGCGGACGAGCAGTACTTC. J is TRBJ2-7 and V is TRBV4-1, with D hard to call. The CDR3 covers 12 residues. Trimming cost V 1 base and J 5 bases, with 6 bases left between them. Germline CDR1 reads MGHRA; CDR2 reads YSYEKL.

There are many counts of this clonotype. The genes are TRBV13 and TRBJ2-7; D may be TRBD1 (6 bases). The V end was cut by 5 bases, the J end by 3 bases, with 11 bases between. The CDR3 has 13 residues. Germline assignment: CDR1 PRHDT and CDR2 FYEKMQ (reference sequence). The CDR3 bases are TGTGCCAGCAGCCTCAAGGACAGCTACGAGCAGTACTTC. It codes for CASSLKDSYEQYF.

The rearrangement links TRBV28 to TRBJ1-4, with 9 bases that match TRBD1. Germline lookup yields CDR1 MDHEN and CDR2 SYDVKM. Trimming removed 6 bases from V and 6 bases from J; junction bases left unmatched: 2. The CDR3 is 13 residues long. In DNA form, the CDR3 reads TGTGCCAGCAGAACAGGGGGCGATGAAAAACTGTTTTTT. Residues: CASRTGGDEKLFF.

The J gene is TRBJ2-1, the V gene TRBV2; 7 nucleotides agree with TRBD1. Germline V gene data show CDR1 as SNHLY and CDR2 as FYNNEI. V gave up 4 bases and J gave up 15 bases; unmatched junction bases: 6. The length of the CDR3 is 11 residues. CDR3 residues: CASSGSTGTFF. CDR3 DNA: TGTGCCAGCAGTGGATCGACAGGGACGTTCTTC.

The CDR3 bases are TGCGCCAGCAGCTTGGAGCGGGAGGGATTCCGGGAGACCCAGTACTTC. It yields the protein CASSLEREGFRETQYF. This chain connects TRBV5-1 to TRBJ2-5; 10 bases are shared with TRBD2. Looked up from germline, CDR1 is SGHRS and CDR2 is YFSETQ. The CDR3 has 16 amino acids. With V trimmed by 0 bases and J by 5 bases, 7 bases remained unmatched.

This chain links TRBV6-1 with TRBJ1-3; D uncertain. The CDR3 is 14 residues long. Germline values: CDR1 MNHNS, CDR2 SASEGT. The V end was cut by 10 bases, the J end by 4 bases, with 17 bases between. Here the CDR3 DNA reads TGTGCCACCACGGAGCGGGGATCCGGAAACACCATATATTTT. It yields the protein CATTERGSGNTIYF.

The CDR3 nucleotides read TGTGCCAGCAGCGGGACCGGGGAGACCCAGTACTTC. As protein: CASSGTGETQYF. The genes are TRBV25-1 and TRBJ2-5; possibly TRBD1 or TRBD2 for D (5 bases each). This CDR3 is 12 amino acids long. Trimming stripped 6 bases from V and 5 bases from J, with 10 bases between. Germline V gives CDR1 MGHDK, CDR2 SYGVNS.

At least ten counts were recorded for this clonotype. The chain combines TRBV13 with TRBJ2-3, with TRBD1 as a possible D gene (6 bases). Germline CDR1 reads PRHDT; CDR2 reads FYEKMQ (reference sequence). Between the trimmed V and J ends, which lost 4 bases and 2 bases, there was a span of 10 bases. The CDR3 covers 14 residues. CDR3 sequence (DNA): TGTGCCAGCAGCTATAGGGGGTTCACAGATACGCAGTATTTT. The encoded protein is CASSYRGFTDTQYF.

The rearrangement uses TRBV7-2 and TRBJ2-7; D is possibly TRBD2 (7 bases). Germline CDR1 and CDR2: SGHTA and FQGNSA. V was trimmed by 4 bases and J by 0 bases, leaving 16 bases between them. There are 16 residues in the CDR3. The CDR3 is CASSSPAGGASYEQYF. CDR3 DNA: TGTGCCAGCAGCTCCCCGGCTGGGGGGGCCTCCTACGAGCAGTACTTC.

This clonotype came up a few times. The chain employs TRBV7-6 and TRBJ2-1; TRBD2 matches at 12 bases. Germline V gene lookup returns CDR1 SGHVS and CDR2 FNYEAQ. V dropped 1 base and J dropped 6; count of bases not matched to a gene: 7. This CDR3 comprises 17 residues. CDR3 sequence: CASSLGPGLAGLNEQFF. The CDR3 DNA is TGTGCCAGCAGCTTAGGTCCGGGACTAGCGGGCCTCAATGAGCAGTTCTTC.